A single sample is the source of the 25 T cell receptor beta chains below, sequenced in a study of shared clonotypes between healthy human individuals. Positive CCR7 selection of CD45RO-negative cells yielded the naive CD8 cells, and terminally differentiated effector memory CD45RA+ cells were excluded. Libraries were prepared by immunoSEQ multiplex PCR; TCRdb keeps only in-frame clonotypes and omits some of them. The table has roughly 2,000,000 clones, roughly 94% seen once. The sample comprised naive CD8+ T cells sorted from blood. The receptors originated from a man aged 18 to 30 in good health.

The chain combines TRBV19 with TRBJ1-4, with a tentative D call TRBD1 (5 bases). V gave up 3 bases and J gave up 11 bases, with 10 bases separating them. Germline V gene data show CDR1 as LNHDA and CDR2 as SQIVND (reference sequence). The CDR3 length is 12 residues. The CDR3 loop reads CASSIGADKLFF. Here the CDR3 DNA reads TGTGCCAGTAGTATTGGGGCAGATAAACTGTTTTTT.

The CDR3 region is CASSLATGYEQFF. The CDR3 bases are TGCGCCAGCAGCTTGGCAACAGGGTATGAGCAGTTCTTC. J is TRBJ2-1 and V is TRBV5-1; a possible D gene is TRBD1 (6 bases). Germline CDR1 reads SGHRS; CDR2 reads YFSETQ. The CDR3 sequence is 13 residues long. V shed 0 bases and J shed 8 bases, with 9 bases lying between them.

This rearrangement joins TRBV4-3 to TRBJ2-7; unclear D gene. V lost 1 base, J lost 3 bases, and 7 bases lay in between. The germline V gene encodes CDR1 LGHNA and CDR2 YSLEER. The CDR3 extends over 13 amino acids. CDR3 DNA sequence: TGCGCCAGCAGCCAAGGCTTAAACTACGAGCAGTACTTC. It codes for CASSQGLNYEQYF.

The genes are TRBV28 and TRBJ1-1; maybe TRBD1 (6 bases). V was trimmed by 0 bases and J by 0 bases, leaving 14 bases between them. There are 17 residues in the CDR3. Germline CDR1 MDHEN, CDR2 SYDVKM. CDR3 residues: CASSLWEQGSMNTEAFF. Here the CDR3 DNA reads TGTGCCAGCAGTTTATGGGAACAGGGATCCATGAACACTGAAGCTTTCTTT.

This rearrangement joins TRBV27 to TRBJ2-7; TRBD1 aligns across 8 bases. The CDR3 runs 13 residues. The junction had 11 bases not matched to a gene; V was cut back by 9 bases and J by 7 bases. In germline, CDR1 is MNHEY, CDR2 SMNVEV (reference sequence). The chain's CDR3 is CASSQGAIGEQYF. The CDR3 DNA reads as TGTGCCAGTTCCCAGGGGGCGATAGGAGAGCAGTACTTC.

As for this clone: This sample also contains other DNA sequences that code for the same CDR3. This chain's CDR3 is CASSVGGYTEAFF. The CDR3 DNA follows: TGTGCCAGCAGCGTAGGCGGTTACACTGAAGCTTTCTTT. The chain is built from TRBV9 and TRBJ1-1, with D unresolved. V was cut by 0 bases and J by 3 bases, with 6 bases left in between. CDR3 length: 13 residues. Germline V lookup: CDR1 SGDLS, CDR2 YYNGEE.

The V call is TRBV29-1, the J call TRBJ2-7; TRBD2 might be the D (6 bases). The V gene lost 0 bases and the J gene lost 7 bases, with 10 bases spanning the gap. The V gene's germline CDR1 is SQVTM and CDR2 ANQGSEA. This CDR3 is built from 12 residues. CDR3 nucleotide sequence: TGCAGCGTTGAAGACCGGGAGTGGGAGCAGTACTTC. Residues: CSVEDREWEQYF.

The chain links TRBV10-3 to TRBJ2-1; D is unclear. CDR1 and CDR2 (germline): ENHRY, SYGVKD. Trimming removed 4 bases at V and 4 bases at J, with 14 bases between. The CDR3 spans 15 residues. DNA of the CDR3: TGTGCCATCAGTGCTATGGCAGTTTTATACAATGAGCAGTTCTTC. Translated, it gives CAISAMAVLYNEQFF.

The chain combines TRBV5-4 with TRBJ2-7; the D gene is possibly TRBD2 (6 bases). V was trimmed by 4 bases and J by 4 bases, leaving 18 bases between them. The CDR3 loop spans 15 amino acids. Germline CDR1 reads SGHNT; CDR2 reads YYREEE (reference sequence). CDR3 DNA sequence: TGTGCCAGCAGCATTAGCGGAGTGGGCGCATACGAGCAGTACTTC. Its protein is CASSISGVGAYEQYF. Based on the CDR3 plus reference TRBV5-4 and TRBJ2-7, the full variable domain is ETGVTQSPTHLIKTRGQQVTLRCSSQSGHNTVSWYQQALGQGPQFIFQYYREEENGRGNFPPRFSGLQFPNYSSELNVNALELDDSALYLCASSISGVGAYEQYFGPGTRLTVT.

This chain links TRBV14 with TRBJ1-4; D is unclear. The CDR3 covers 15 residues. Trimming left V 0 bases short and J 3 bases short, with 8 bases between. Per germline, CDR1 SGHDN and CDR2 FVKESK. The CDR3 is CASSQEWEANEKLFF. As DNA, the CDR3 is TGTGCCAGCAGCCAAGAATGGGAGGCTAATGAAAAACTGTTTTTT.

This clone was seen a single time. Since the CDR3 does not end with the conserved phenylalanine or tryptophan, this likely comes from a read error. The chain carries TRBV6-5 and TRBJ2-7; 8 bases match TRBD2. CDR1 MNHEY and CDR2 SVGAGI come from the germline V gene. CDR3 length equals 14 residues. J was trimmed by 2 bases and V by 6 bases; bases with no gene match: 6. The CDR3 sequence: CASRSGGGAYEQYL. The CDR3 bases are TGTGCCAGCAGGAGCGGGGGTGGGGCCTACGAGCAGTACCTC.

V gene TRBV25-1 combines with J gene TRBJ2-7, with 10 bases lining up with TRBD2. The CDR3 runs to 15 residues. V gave up 2 bases and J gave up 1 base; unmatched junction bases: 2. Germline V gene lookup returns CDR1 MGHDK and CDR2 SYGVNS. CDR3 amino acids: CASSELAGASYEQYF. CDR3 in DNA: TGTGCCAGCAGTGAACTAGCGGGAGCGTCCTACGAGCAGTACTTC.

This chain links TRBV7-9 with TRBJ2-7, with 9 positions matching TRBD2. The length of the CDR3 is 15 residues. Trimming took 4 bases from V and 2 from J; bases not matched to a gene: 6. Germline V CDR1 and CDR2: SEHNR, FQNEAQ (reference sequence). DNA for the CDR3: TGTGCCAGCAGCTCTAGCGGGGAAGAGGCCTACGAGCAGTACTTC. It yields the protein CASSSSGEEAYEQYF.

Concerning this clone: The sample has other DNA sequences that encode this CDR3 too. The V call is TRBV5-6, the J call TRBJ2-7; 10 bases align to TRBD1. Germline-derived CDR1 and CDR2 are SGHDT and YYEEEE. CDR3 size: 15 residues. After removal of 3 bases from V and 3 bases from J, the junction contained 6 bases not matched to a gene. The CDR3 loop is CASSSAGTGDYEQYF. The CDR3 DNA is TGTGCCAGCAGCTCTGCCGGGACAGGGGACTACGAGCAGTACTTC.

The chain recombines TRBV13 with TRBJ2-5, with 12 bases identical to TRBD2. The CDR3 spans 16 residues. V trimming: 4 bases; J trimming: 1 base; junction bases outside the gene matches: 4. Per germline, CDR1 PRHDT and CDR2 FYEKMQ (reference sequence). The chain's CDR3 is CASSSGTSGPQETQYF. In DNA form, the CDR3 reads TGTGCCAGCAGCTCGGGGACTAGCGGGCCCCAAGAGACCCAGTACTTC.

The chain employs TRBV6-5 and TRBJ1-1; D might be TRBD1 (5 bases). With 7 bases removed from V and 3 bases from J, the gap between germline ends came to 15 bases. This CDR3 comprises 14 residues. The germline V gene has CDR1 MNHEY and CDR2 SVGAGI. CDR3 sequence reads: CASTPIWGDTEAFF. The CDR3 DNA is TGTGCCAGCACCCCAATTTGGGGGGACACTGAAGCTTTCTTT.

This clone was found once. The CDR3, as DNA: TGTGCCAGCAGTCCAAAGGGAGGATACGAGCAGTACTTC. Protein sequence: CASSPKGGYEQYF. The chain recombines TRBV27 with TRBJ2-7; D might be TRBD2 (6 bases). Trimming took off 5 bases at V and 4 bases at J, with 12 bases between the two ends. Germline CDR1 reads MNHEY; CDR2 reads SMNVEV (reference sequence). The CDR3 extends over 13 amino acids.

This chain connects TRBV6-5 to TRBJ1-5, with 8 bases matching TRBD1. Germline loops: CDR1 MNHEY, CDR2 SVGAGI. The CDR3 runs 15 residues. V lost 5 bases, J lost 7 bases, and 10 bases stayed unmatched. The CDR3 nucleotides read TGTGCCAGCAGTCCCACAGGGGGTGCGGGGCAGCCCCAGCATTTT. Its protein is CASSPTGGAGQPQHF.

The genes are TRBV6-5 and TRBJ1-5; 8 bases map to TRBD1. The germline V gene has CDR1 MNHEY and CDR2 SVGAGI. CDR3 length: 13 residues. The V segment lost 5 bases and the J segment 7 bases; nucleotides outside the gene matches: 4. In DNA, the CDR3 is TGTGCCAGCAGTCTAGGACAGGGACAGCCCCAGCATTTT. Translated, it gives CASSLGQGQPQHF.

CDR3 sequence (DNA): TGTGCCTGGCAGCCCATGATGAATGAAAAACTGTTTTTT. This sequence encodes CAWQPMMNEKLFF. The chain is built from TRBV30 and TRBJ1-4; D remains unclear. Between the trimmed V and J ends, which lost 5 bases and 5 bases, there was a span of 12 bases. The CDR3 has 13 residues. CDR1 GTSNPN and CDR2 SVGIG come from the germline V gene (reference sequence).

This clone was detected only a few times. The J gene is TRBJ2-1, the V gene TRBV27; D ambiguous. The germline gives CDR1 MNHEY, CDR2 SMNVEV (reference sequence). The V end lost 6 bases, the J end lost 5 bases, and 8 bases lay between the germline ends. This CDR3 comprises 12 residues. CDR3 sequence: CASSGWDNEQFF. In DNA, the CDR3 is TGTGCCAGCAGCGGGTGGGACAATGAGCAGTTCTTC.

The rearrangement joins TRBV6-5 to TRBJ1-2; tentative D call: TRBD1 (5 bases). Germline CDR1 reads MNHEY; CDR2 reads SVGAGI. The CDR3 is made up of 14 amino acids. The V end lost 2 bases, the J end lost 7 bases, and 14 bases lay between the germline ends. Here the CDR3 DNA reads TGTGCCAGCAGTTACCCCGGACACTTGGGTGGCTACACCTTC. Amino acids: CASSYPGHLGGYTF.

The chain couples TRBV11-1 to TRBJ1-3; no clear D. The CDR3 covers 14 residues. CDR1 SGHAT and CDR2 FQDESV come from the germline V gene (reference sequence). The V end was cut by 3 bases, the J end by 2 bases, with 8 bases between. CDR3 loop: CASSFGGTGNTIYF. The DNA for the CDR3 is TGTGCCAGCAGCTTCGGAGGGACTGGAAACACCATATATTTT.

The V call is TRBV7-9, the J call TRBJ2-1; the match to TRBD2 covers 8 bases. Looked up from germline, CDR1 is SEHNR and CDR2 is FQNEAQ (reference sequence). V lost 6 bases and J lost 4; bases outside the gene matches: 8. The CDR3 loop spans 15 amino acids. CDR3 DNA sequence: TGTGCCAGCAGGACAGGCGGGGGGCAGTACAATGAGCAGTTCTTC. It encodes CASRTGGGQYNEQFF.

The CDR3 loop is CASSYRGGSPLHF. In nucleotides, the CDR3 is TGTGCCAGCAGTTACAGGGGTGGGTCACCCCTCCACTTT. This chain uses TRBV6-5 with TRBJ1-6; TRBD1 might be the D (5 bases). Germline V gives CDR1 MNHEY, CDR2 SVGAGI. V was shortened by 2 bases and J by 10 bases, with 9 bases between the two germline ends. There are 13 residues in the CDR3.